This T cell receptor (beta chain) appears in the sequencing data of a study of EBV T-cell therapy then PD-1 blockade in nasopharyngeal carcinoma. The CDR3 consists of 14 residues. Germline V gene sequence: CDR1 SGHRS, CDR2 YFSETQ. V lost 0 bases, J lost 0 bases, and 4 bases lay in between. To note about this clone: Antigen unknown.

Using immunoSEQ multiplex PCR, the repertoire was profiled, and TCRdb retains in-frame clones only, with some absent. Among some 19,000 clones listed, roughly 83% were seen once. Treatment here: AdE1-LMPpoly-expanded autologous EBV-specific T-cell therapy followed by anti-PD-1 nivolumab. This clonotype was obtained from a man aged 35 to 55 with nasopharyngeal carcinoma. Sequenced here: CD8+ T cells from blood, sampled around day 35 from a patient whose treatment included autologous EBV-specific T cells and nivolumab. V gene TRBV5-1 combines with J gene TRBJ1-3; D uncertain. The CDR3 bases are TGCGCCAGCAGCTTGGGGGCCTCTGGAAACACCATATATTTT. This encodes CASSLGASGNTIYF.